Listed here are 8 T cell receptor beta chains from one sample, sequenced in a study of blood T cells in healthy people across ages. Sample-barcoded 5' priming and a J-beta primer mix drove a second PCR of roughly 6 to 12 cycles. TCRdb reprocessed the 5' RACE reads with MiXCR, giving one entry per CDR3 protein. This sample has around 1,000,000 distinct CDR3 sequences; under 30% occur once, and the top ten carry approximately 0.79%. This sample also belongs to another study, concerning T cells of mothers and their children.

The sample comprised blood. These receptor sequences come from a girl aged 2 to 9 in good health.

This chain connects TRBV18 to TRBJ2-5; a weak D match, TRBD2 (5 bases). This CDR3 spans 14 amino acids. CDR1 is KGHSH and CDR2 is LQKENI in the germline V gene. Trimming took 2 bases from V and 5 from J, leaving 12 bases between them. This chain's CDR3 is CASSPFYGEETQYF. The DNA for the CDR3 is TGTGCCAGCTCACCATTTTACGGGGAGGAGACCCAGTACTTC.

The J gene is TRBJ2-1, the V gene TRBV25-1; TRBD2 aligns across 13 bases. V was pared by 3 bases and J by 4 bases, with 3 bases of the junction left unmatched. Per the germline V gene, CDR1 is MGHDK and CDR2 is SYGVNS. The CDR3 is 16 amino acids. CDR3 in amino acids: CASSDSTSGGYNEQFF. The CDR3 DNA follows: TGTGCCAGCAGTGATTCGACTAGCGGGGGGTACAATGAGCAGTTCTTC.

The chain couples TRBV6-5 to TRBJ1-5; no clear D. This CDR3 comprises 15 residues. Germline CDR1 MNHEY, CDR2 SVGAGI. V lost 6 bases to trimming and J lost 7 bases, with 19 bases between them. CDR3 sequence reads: CASSSQKFSGQPQHF. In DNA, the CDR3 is TGTGCCAGCAGCTCACAGAAGTTCTCGGGACAGCCCCAGCATTTT.

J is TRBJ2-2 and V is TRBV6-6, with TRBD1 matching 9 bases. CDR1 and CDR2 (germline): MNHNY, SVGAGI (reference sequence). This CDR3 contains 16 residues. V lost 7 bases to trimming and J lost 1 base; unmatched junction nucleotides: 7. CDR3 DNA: TGTGCCAGCAACCTTAGACAGGGGGTGAACACCGGGGAGCTGTTTTTT. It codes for CASNLRQGVNTGELFF.

The CDR3 here is CASRSFGEKLFF. In DNA, the CDR3 is TGTGCCAGCAGGTCCTTCGGCGAAAAACTGTTTTTT. The chain links TRBV12-3 or TRBV12-4 to TRBJ1-4; no clear D gene. This CDR3 spans 12 amino acids. V lost 6 bases and J lost 8, with 10 bases in between.

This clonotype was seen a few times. The CDR3 here is CASRGESGSYTF. In DNA, the CDR3 is TGTGCCAGCAGGGGGGAGTCAGGGAGCTACACCTTC. V usage is TRBV27 and J usage is TRBJ1-2; weak D call: TRBD1 (5 bases). This CDR3 region has 12 residues. In germline, CDR1 is MNHEY, CDR2 SMNVEV (reference sequence). The V and J ends lost 6 bases and 9 bases respectively, with 14 bases between them.

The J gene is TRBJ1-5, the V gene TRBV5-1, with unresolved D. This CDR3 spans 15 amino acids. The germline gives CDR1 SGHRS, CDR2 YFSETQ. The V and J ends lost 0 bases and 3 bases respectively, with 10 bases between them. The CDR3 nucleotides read TGCGCCAGCAGCTTGGAGGCGGCGGACAATCAGCCCCAGCATTTT. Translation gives CASSLEAADNQPQHF. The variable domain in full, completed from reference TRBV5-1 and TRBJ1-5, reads KAGVTQTPRYLIKTRGQQVTLSCSPISGHRSVSWYQQTPGQGLQFLFEYFSETQRNKGNFPGRFSGRQFSNSRSEMNVSTLELGDSALYLCASSLEAADNQPQHFGDGTRLSIL.

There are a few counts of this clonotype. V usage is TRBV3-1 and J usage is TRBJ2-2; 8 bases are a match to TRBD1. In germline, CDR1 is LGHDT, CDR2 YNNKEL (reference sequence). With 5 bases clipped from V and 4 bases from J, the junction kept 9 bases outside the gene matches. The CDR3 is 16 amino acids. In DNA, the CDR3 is TGTGCCAGCAGCTCGGACAGGGAGGATTTCACCGGGGAGCTGTTTTTT. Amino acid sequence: CASSSDREDFTGELFF.